This TCR beta chain was sequenced for a study of cytomegalovirus exposure and HLA in healthy donors. The PCR used 60 Vbeta and 13 Jbeta primers. Assay used: immunoSEQ multiplex PCR; TCRdb lists only in-frame clones, some missing. The sample includes about 140,000 clones, roughly 79% of them seen just once. A few counts support this clone. Its antigen remains unidentified. The CDR3 runs 14 residues. Trimming took 5 bases from V and 7 from J; bases not matched to a gene: 8. The germline CDR1 and CDR2 sequences are SGHRS and YFSETQ. Study-level findings and limits: Among the sequence variants, a highly shared cluster was likely an artifact of sequencing. HLA alleles were associated with some 16,000 TCR beta sequences in a later analysis at 0.05 false discovery rate. Analyzed later, most CMV-associated TCR beta chains appeared HLA-restricted. Indistinguishability led to the exclusion of some V segments, TRBV6-2 and TRBV6-3 included.

This clonotype was obtained from a middle-aged woman in good health and CMV-seronegative. Material: PBMCs. The V and J genes are TRBV5-1 and TRBJ2-1; 8 bases align to TRBD2. The CDR3 DNA reads as TGCGCCAGCAGACCGGGACTAGTAGGTAATGAGCAGTTCTTC. It codes for CASRPGLVGNEQFF.